The 25 T cell receptor beta chains below were found in one sample sequenced in a study of T cell repertoires in cytomegalovirus infection. Each CDR3 protein gets one entry after TCRdb re-called the reads with MiXCR. The sample contains about a million distinct CDR3 sequences, 30% to 40% of which appear only once. Their recognized antigens are unknown. Sequences were derived from cultured CD8+ T cells from PBMCs, sampled from culture after CMV antigen stimulation. These TCRs come from a human donor in good health (CMV status not recorded). Some clones in this sample may be carry-over from other donors' samples.

This clonotype was seen repeatedly, ten times or more. V usage is TRBV6-1 and J usage is TRBJ1-1; D gene uncertain. The germline V gene has CDR1 MNHNS and CDR2 SASEGT. With 2 bases removed from V and 0 bases from J, the gap between germline ends came to 7 bases. CDR3 length: 14 amino acids. The CDR3 region has the DNA TGTGCCAGCAGTGAATACAGCCTGAACACTGAAGCTTTCTTT. Its protein is CASSEYSLNTEAFF.

This clonotype was seen a handful of times. V and J are TRBV4-1 and TRBJ1-5, with D unresolved. Per the germline V gene, CDR1 is MGHRA and CDR2 is YSYEKL. The V gene lost 4 bases and the J gene lost 3 bases, with 16 bases spanning the gap. The CDR3 has 16 residues. Written as DNA, the CDR3 is TGCGCCAGCAGCCCCGTCCTCGGGGATCTCAATCAGCCCCAGCATTTT. Amino acid sequence: CASSPVLGDLNQPQHF.

The gene calls are TRBV4-3 and TRBJ2-1; possibly TRBD1 or TRBD2 for D (5 bases each). The V gene's germline CDR1 is LGHNA and CDR2 YSLEER. Trimming took off 0 bases at V and 5 bases at J, with 14 bases between the two ends. The CDR3 length is 16 residues. The CDR3 nucleotides are TGCGCCAGCAGCCAAGATCTGGGGCTAGCTGACAATGAGCAGTTCTTC. It codes for CASSQDLGLADNEQFF.

This clonotype was seen repeatedly, ten times or more. The V gene is TRBV10-3, the J gene TRBJ2-1; D is uncertain. The CDR3 is 12 amino acids. V was pared by 6 bases and J by 5 bases, with 8 bases between. Per germline, CDR1 ENHRY and CDR2 SYGVKD. For the CDR3, the DNA is TGTGCCATCAGGGGCGCCCACAATGAGCAGTTCTTC. Its protein product is CAIRGAHNEQFF.

Regarding this clonotype: The junction departs from the called germline gene at one end, perhaps through a read error. The CDR3 DNA follows: TGTGTCAGCACTACTGGACCCACCGGGGAGCTGTTTTTT. This encodes CVSTTGPTGELFF. The chain is built from TRBV2 and TRBJ2-2, with unresolved D. Per germline, CDR1 SNHLY and CDR2 FYNNEI. This CDR3 comprises 13 residues.

The V and J genes are TRBV6-1 and TRBJ2-3; D is undetermined. V was trimmed by 2 bases and J by 5 bases, leaving 20 bases between them. The V gene's germline CDR1 is MNHNS and CDR2 SASEGT. The CDR3 contains 17 residues. The CDR3 spells CASSELDGRAPLDTQYF. As DNA, the CDR3 is TGTGCCAGCAGTGAACTGGATGGAAGGGCGCCTTTAGATACGCAGTATTTT.

Only a few counts were recorded for this clonotype. The gene calls are TRBV6-1 and TRBJ1-4; 8 positions agree with TRBD1. The CDR3 runs 14 residues. CDR1 is MNHNS and CDR2 is SASEGT in the germline V gene. J was trimmed by 4 bases and V by 7 bases; bases with no gene match: 5. DNA for the CDR3: TGTGCCAGCACTAGGGACAGGTATAATGAAAAACTGTTTTTT. This codes for CASTRDRYNEKLFF.

This clonotype was counted at least ten times. J is TRBJ2-1 and V is TRBV6-2 or TRBV6-3, with 11 bases lining up with TRBD2. The V segment lost 6 bases and the J segment 1 base; nucleotides outside the gene matches: 8. This CDR3 is built from 17 residues. From germline, CDR1 is MNHEY and CDR2 SVGEGT. The CDR3: CASSGLAGDSSYNEQFF. For the CDR3, the DNA is TGTGCCAGCAGCGGACTAGCGGGTGACTCTTCCTACAATGAGCAGTTCTTC.

This clonotype was seen ten or more times. V and J are TRBV28 and TRBJ1-2; no definite D call. The germline V and J ends were trimmed by 5 bases and 3 bases, with 7 bases remaining between them. The germline V gene encodes CDR1 MDHEN and CDR2 SYDVKM. The CDR3 length is 12 residues. In nucleotides, the CDR3 is TGTGCCAGCAGTCCACCCCACTATGGCTACACCTTC. It codes for CASSPPHYGYTF.

In its sample, this clonotype was seen once. The V and J genes are TRBV7-4 and TRBJ2-1; 12 bases are a match to TRBD2. The trim removed 1 base at V and 3 bases at J, leaving 4 bases unmatched. The CDR3 runs 17 residues. Per germline, CDR1 SGHVT and CDR2 SQSDAQ. CDR3 coding DNA: TGTGCCAGCAGCTTAGACCTAGCGGGGGGGGACTACAATGAGCAGTTCTTC. This translates into CASSLDLAGGDYNEQFF.

This clonotype was seen a few times. The chain carries TRBV6-4 and TRBJ2-2, with D tentatively TRBD2 (6 bases). Germline V gene lookup returns CDR1 MRHNA and CDR2 SNTAGT. Trimming left V 8 bases short and J 1 base short, with 11 bases between. The CDR3 has 14 amino acids. CDR3 bases: TGTGCCAGCCGGTGGCGGGGGAACACCGGGGAGCTGTTTTTT. Protein: CASRWRGNTGELFF.

J is TRBJ2-2 and V is TRBV7-2, with D unclear. This CDR3 comprises 14 residues. Germline lookup yields CDR1 SGHTA and CDR2 FQGNSA. V gave up 6 bases and J gave up 8 bases, with 16 bases separating them. The CDR3, as DNA: TGTGCCAGCAGTCCGGCCGGGTCAGGAGGGGAGCTGTTTTTT. Its protein is CASSPAGSGGELFF.

The chain employs TRBV10-3 and TRBJ2-3; no clear D gene. The ends were cut back, 2 bases at V and 1 base at J, with 16 bases in the middle. The germline CDR1 and CDR2 sequences are ENHRY and SYGVKD. This CDR3 is 17 amino acids long. CDR3 region: CAISEPGSRQGTDTQYF. Written as DNA, the CDR3 is TGTGCCATCAGTGAGCCTGGGTCCCGACAAGGCACAGATACGCAGTATTTT.

V usage is TRBV6-2 or TRBV6-3 and J usage is TRBJ1-5, with D uncertain. V lost 0 bases and J lost 8, with 5 bases in between. Germline CDR1 is MNHEY and CDR2 is SVGEGT. The CDR3 length is 12 residues. CDR3 sequence (DNA): TGTGCCAGCAGTTACTCGTTCGAGCCCCAGCATTTT. Its protein product is CASSYSFEPQHF.

J is TRBJ1-1 and V is TRBV27; D is possibly TRBD1 (5 bases). Deletions cut 3 bases from V and 2 bases from J, with 19 bases between. The V gene's germline CDR1 is MNHEY and CDR2 SMNVEV (reference sequence). CDR3 length equals 17 residues. The CDR3 region has the DNA TGTGCCAGCAGTTTTATAAATATAGGGCAGGGTAACACTGAAGCTTTCTTT. Translation gives CASSFINIGQGNTEAFF.

The V and J genes are TRBV29-1 and TRBJ2-7; possible D gene TRBD2, 5 bases. Trimming took 6 bases from V and 2 from J, leaving 17 bases between them. CDR1 and CDR2 (germline): SQVTM, ANQGSEA. The CDR3 totals 14 residues. The CDR3 here is CSVEDPSNTYEQYF. The CDR3 DNA follows: TGCAGCGTGGAGGACCCTAGTAATACCTACGAGCAGTACTTC.

The chain links TRBV4-3 to TRBJ1-1, with TRBD1 as a possible D gene (5 bases). The length of the CDR3 is 14 residues. Germline V CDR1 and CDR2: LGHNA, YSLEER. Trimming shortened V by 0 bases and J by 6 bases, and 11 bases separated the two germline ends. CDR3 sequence (DNA): TGCGCCAGCAGCCAAGATCTGGGGGTTCCTGAAGCTTTCTTT. Amino acid sequence: CASSQDLGVPEAFF.

The CDR3 spells CASSWFGSDYNEQFF. Here the CDR3 DNA reads TGTGCCAGTAGTTGGTTCGGTAGTGACTACAATGAGCAGTTCTTC. The rearrangement links TRBV19 to TRBJ2-1; D remains unclear. Germline assignment: CDR1 LNHDA and CDR2 SQIVND (reference sequence). V shed 5 bases and J shed 3 bases, with 14 bases lying between them. The CDR3 contains 15 residues.

The sample holds many counts of this clonotype. The chain employs TRBV7-8 and TRBJ2-1; D unresolved. The CDR3 covers 13 residues. Germline assignment: CDR1 SGHVS and CDR2 FQNEAQ. Trimming removed 1 base at V and 10 bases at J, with 11 bases between. The CDR3 loop is CASSLEGGPEQFF. As DNA, the CDR3 is TGTGCCAGCAGCTTAGAAGGCGGACCAGAGCAGTTCTTC.

The rearrangement links TRBV15 to TRBJ2-7; either TRBD1 or TRBD2 may fit D (6 bases each). The V end lost 1 base, the J end lost 5 bases, and 12 bases lay between the germline ends. The germline V gene has CDR1 LNHNV and CDR2 YYDKDF (reference sequence). The CDR3 totals 14 residues. This CDR3 reads CATSRASGGHEQYF. DNA of the CDR3: TGTGCCACCAGCAGAGCCTCCGGGGGCCACGAGCAGTACTTC.

This clonotype was seen only a few times. CDR3 protein: CASSVRQGLDYNSPLHF. CDR3 sequence (DNA): TGTGCCAGCAGTGTTCGACAGGGGTTGGACTATAATTCACCCCTCCACTTT. V usage is TRBV6-6 and J usage is TRBJ1-6; 8 bases are shared with TRBD1. The trim removed 5 bases at V and 3 bases at J, leaving 9 bases unmatched. This CDR3 spans 17 amino acids. CDR1 and CDR2 from the germline V gene are MNHNY and SVGAGI (reference sequence).

This clonotype came up many times. The CDR3 loop is CATLGGQPTGELFF. The CDR3 DNA reads TGTGCCACCCTAGGGGGACAGCCCACCGGGGAGCTGTTTTTT. The J gene is TRBJ2-2, the V gene TRBV6-5, with 7 bases that match TRBD1. The CDR3 is made up of 14 amino acids. The germline gives CDR1 MNHEY, CDR2 SVGAGI. V shed 10 bases and J 4 bases; nucleotides not matched to a gene: 9.

V gene TRBV6-5 combines with J gene TRBJ2-7, with 8 bases lining up with TRBD2. Germline CDR1 reads MNHEY; CDR2 reads SVGAGI. V dropped 5 bases and J dropped 1; count of bases not matched to a gene: 4. The CDR3 is 14 residues long. The chain's CDR3 is CASSLIAGSYEQYF. DNA for the CDR3: TGTGCCAGCAGTCTTATAGCGGGGTCCTACGAGCAGTACTTC.

The DNA of the CDR3 is TGTGCCAGCAGTACCCGACAGGGGGGTCCCCAAGAGACCCAGTACTTC. It yields the protein CASSTRQGGPQETQYF. This rearrangement joins TRBV6-5 to TRBJ2-5; 9 bases map to TRBD1. From germline, CDR1 is MNHEY and CDR2 SVGAGI. The CDR3 is made up of 16 amino acids. J gave up 1 base and V 5 bases, and 8 bases lay outside the gene matches.

The chain is built from TRBV5-5 and TRBJ2-3, with 10 bases identical to TRBD2. After removal of 4 bases from V and 4 bases from J, the junction contained 12 bases not matched to a gene. The germline V gene encodes CDR1 SGHKS and CDR2 YYEKEE (reference sequence). CDR3 length: 17 residues. The CDR3 spells CASSIWVSGGAPDTQYF. The CDR3 DNA sequence: TGTGCCAGCAGCATCTGGGTAAGCGGGGGGGCCCCAGATACGCAGTATTTT.